The clone carrying this T cell receptor beta chain has only a few counts. The antigen remains unidentified. The sample comes from a study of CD8 T cells in ankylosing spondylitis. Study-level findings and limits: Within ankylosing spondylitis blood, a TCR beta motif made up of roughly eight highly homologous variants appeared to be characteristic. Some of these motif variants have turned up before, in reports on reactive arthritis synovial fluid and blood. Clones tied to disease were said to be significantly enriched in matched ankylosing spondylitis synovial fluid. Disease-linked clones had a CD8+ phenotype and relatively low frequency in peripheral blood.

One entry per CDR3 protein, called by TCRdb with MiXCR from the 5' RACE reads. The repertoire includes 350,000 to 400,000 distinct CDR3 sequences, around 20% of them detected once, and roughly 14% sits in the top ten. The CDR3 runs 15 residues. Trimming took off 2 bases at V and 1 base at J, with 12 bases between the two ends. Germline values: CDR1 MNHEY, CDR2 SVGAGI. The chain combines TRBV6-5 with TRBJ2-7; the D gene is possibly TRBD1 (5 bases). The clonotype was recovered from a male donor with ankylosing spondylitis or in good health (not recorded which). Sequenced: blood, either unsorted or a sorted T cell fraction (not recorded which). The CDR3 loop reads CASSYGAGPSYEQYF. CDR3 sequence (DNA): TGTGCCAGCAGTTACGGGGCAGGCCCATCCTACGAGCAGTACTTC.